The rows below give T cell receptor beta chains drawn from one sample of a study of blood T cell repertoires in COVID-19. This table comes from immunoSEQ multiplex PCR, and its TCRdb copy is limited to in-frame clones, with some not included. The sample consists of around 330,000 clones, approximately 88% of them appearing once. The specimen sequenced was peripheral blood. The source is a woman between 25 and 40 years old with COVID-19, enrolled during active disease. Both conserved end residues are part of each CDR3. D genes are given only for firm matches. Expanded clones get a size class; other rows say once, few or many, or leave the size out.

d_call,j_call,v_call,clone_size,cdr3_nt,cdr3_aa
-,TRBJ2-2,TRBV9,-,TGTGCCAGCAGCGTAGGCATACAGACCGGGGAGCTGTTTTTT,CASSVGIQTGELFF
TRBD1,TRBJ1-6,TRBV28,-,TGTGCCAGCAGCACCGGGACAGGGGAATCACCCCTCCACTTT,CASSTGTGESPLHF
-,TRBJ2-3,TRBV7-9,-,TGTGCCAGCAGCTTACCCCAAAATGGGGGGACAGATACGCAGTATTTT,CASSLPQNGGTDTQYF
TRBD2,TRBJ2-3,TRBV28,-,TGTGCCAGCAGTTCTCCAGCGGGGGGAGGGAGACTTAGTACGCAGTATTTT,CASSSPAGGGRLSTQYF
-,TRBJ1-5,TRBV7-2,-,TGTGCCAGCAGCTTACTGGGAGAGGGGCCCCAGCATTTT,CASSLLGEGPQHF
-,TRBJ2-5,TRBV7-2,once,TGTGCCAGCAGCTTGGGAATAGGGGGGGACCAAGAGACCCAGTACTTC,CASSLGIGGDQETQYF
-,TRBJ1-4,TRBV2,-,TGTGCCAGCACTAGGGGGAGATCTGATGAAAAACTGTTTTTT,CASTRGRSDEKLFF
TRBD2,TRBJ2-6,TRBV28,once,TGTGCCAGCAGTCCTAGACCCGGCGGGGGGAAGGACTCCGGGGCCAACGTCCTGACTTTC,CASSPRPGGGKDSGANVLTF
-,TRBJ2-7,TRBV7-2,-,TGTGCCAGCAGCCCAGTAGAGAGGATCTACGAGCAGTACTTC,CASSPVERIYEQYF
TRBD2,TRBJ2-5,TRBV6-5,-,TGTGCCAGCAGTTATACTAGCGGAGACATGGAGACCCAGTACTTC,CASSYTSGDMETQYF
TRBD2,TRBJ2-3,TRBV5-1,-,TGCGCCAGCAGCTTCGGGACTAGCGGGGGCGGCACAGATACGCAGTATTTT,CASSFGTSGGGTDTQYF
TRBD1,TRBJ2-7,TRBV2,-,TGTGCCAGCAACTGGGACAGCGACTACGAGCAGTACTTC,CASNWDSDYEQYF
TRBD1,TRBJ1-1,TRBV7-9,-,TGTGCCAGCAGCTTGGACAGGGCCACTGAAGCTTTCTTT,CASSLDRATEAFF
-,TRBJ1-5,TRBV28,-,TGTGCCAGCAGTGTCCCTTATAGCAATCAGCCCCAGCATTTT,CASSVPYSNQPQHF
TRBD2,TRBJ2-1,TRBV27,-,TGTGCCAGCAGTTTAAATCTAGCGGGGGCTGTTGAGCAGTTCTTC,CASSLNLAGAVEQFF
TRBD1,TRBJ1-2,TRBV2,once,TGTGCCAGCAGCCCCACAGGGGTTGCTGGTGGCTACACCTTC,CASSPTGVAGGYTF
TRBD1,TRBJ1-2,TRBV2,-,TGTGCCAGCATCCAGGACAGGGGCTATGGCTACACCTTC,CASIQDRGYGYTF
-,TRBJ1-1,TRBV7-2,once,TGTGCCAGCAAGCGCGACTCCTCAGGGATGAACACTGAAGCTTTCTTT,CASKRDSSGMNTEAFF
TRBD1,TRBJ1-3,TRBV7-9,-,TGTGCCAGCAGCGCCCCCTGGGACAGGGGAGGAAACACCATATATTTT,CASSAPWDRGGNTIYF
-,TRBJ2-2,TRBV6-6,-,TGTGCCAGCAGTAACGGGGGGCCCGGGGAGCTGTTTTTT,CASSNGGPGELFF
-,TRBJ1-3,TRBV2,-,TGTGCCAGCAGTGAATCTCAGTTCTCTGGAAACACCATATATTTT,CASSESQFSGNTIYF
TRBD1,TRBJ1-3,TRBV2,few,TGTGCCAGCAGTGAAGCGTTTGGGTCATGGGGGACAGGGGCCAAAGACTCTGGAAACACCATATATTTT,CASSEAFGSWGTGAKDSGNTIYF
TRBD2,TRBJ2-1,TRBV4-3,-,TGCGCCAGCAGCCAAGATCTGGGACTAGCGGACAATGAGCAGTTCTTC,CASSQDLGLADNEQFF
-,TRBJ1-1,TRBV29-1,-,TGCAGCGTTGTAACAGACGCCGCTGAAGGTCTCTTT,CSVVTDAAEGLF
-,TRBJ1-6,TRBV10-3,-,TGTGCCATCATGGAAGGGGCTAATTCACCCCTCCACTTT,CAIMEGANSPLHF
TRBD1,TRBJ2-2,TRBV2,-,TGTGCCAGTAACTACAGGGGAACCGGGGAGCTGTTTTTT,CASNYRGTGELFF
TRBD1,TRBJ1-1,TRBV3-1/TRBV3-2,once,TGTGCCAGCACAGGGAGACAGGGGCCCACTGAAGCTTTCTTT,CASTGRQGPTEAFF
TRBD1,TRBJ1-2,TRBV7-2,-,TGTGCCAGCAGCTTAGCGTCGGGGGACAGCACCTATGGCTACACCTTC,CASSLASGDSTYGYTF
-,TRBJ1-3,TRBV7-2,once,TGTGCCAGCAGCTTACTGGGGAGGGGATCTGGAAACACCATATATTTT,CASSLLGRGSGNTIYF
-,TRBJ1-2,TRBV15,-,TGTGCCACCTCGGAGGACCGTAACTATGGCTACACCTTC,CATSEDRNYGYTF
TRBD1,TRBJ1-1,TRBV5-1,-,TGCGCCAGCAGCGTCCGGGACAGGGGAATCTCTGAAGCTTTCTTT,CASSVRDRGISEAFF
TRBD2,TRBJ2-1,TRBV7-9,-,TGTGCCAGCAGCGCCGGGAGGGATGAGCAGTTCTTC,CASSAGRDEQFF
TRBD1,TRBJ2-5,TRBV30,once,TGTGCCTGGAGGGGTCAGGGGGCCCGGGAGACCCAGTACTTC,CAWRGQGARETQYF
TRBD2,TRBJ2-1,TRBV24-1,-,TGTGCCACCAGTGATTTGCGACTAGCGGGGGGCGGTGAGCAGTTCTTC,CATSDLRLAGGGEQFF
-,TRBJ2-7,TRBV4-2,once,TGTGCCAGCAGCCAACAGACTAGTTCCTACGAGCAGTACTTC,CASSQQTSSYEQYF
-,TRBJ1-1,TRBV28,-,TGTGCCACCTCGGACAGCCTAGTTGAAGCTTTCTTT,CATSDSLVEAFF
-,TRBJ1-6,TRBV28,-,TGTGCCAGCAGTTTAGAGCATAATTCACCCCTCCACTTT,CASSLEHNSPLHF
-,TRBJ1-1,TRBV18,-,TGTGCCAGCGTCAGACTCGGCCTCGCCGAAGCTTTCTTT,CASVRLGLAEAFF